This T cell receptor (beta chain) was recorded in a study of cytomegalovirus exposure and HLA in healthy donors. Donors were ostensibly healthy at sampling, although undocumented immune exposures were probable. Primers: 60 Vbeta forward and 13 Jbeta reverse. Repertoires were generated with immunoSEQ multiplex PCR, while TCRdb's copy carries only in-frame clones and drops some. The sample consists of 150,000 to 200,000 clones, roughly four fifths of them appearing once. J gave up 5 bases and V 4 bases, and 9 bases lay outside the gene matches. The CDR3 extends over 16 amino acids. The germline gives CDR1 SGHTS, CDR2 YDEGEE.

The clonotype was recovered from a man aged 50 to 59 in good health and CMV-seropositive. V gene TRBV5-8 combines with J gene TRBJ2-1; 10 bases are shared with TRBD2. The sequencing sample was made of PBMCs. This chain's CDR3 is CASSQTGLADHNEQFF. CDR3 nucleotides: TGTGCCAGCAGCCAAACAGGACTAGCGGACCACAATGAGCAGTTCTTC.